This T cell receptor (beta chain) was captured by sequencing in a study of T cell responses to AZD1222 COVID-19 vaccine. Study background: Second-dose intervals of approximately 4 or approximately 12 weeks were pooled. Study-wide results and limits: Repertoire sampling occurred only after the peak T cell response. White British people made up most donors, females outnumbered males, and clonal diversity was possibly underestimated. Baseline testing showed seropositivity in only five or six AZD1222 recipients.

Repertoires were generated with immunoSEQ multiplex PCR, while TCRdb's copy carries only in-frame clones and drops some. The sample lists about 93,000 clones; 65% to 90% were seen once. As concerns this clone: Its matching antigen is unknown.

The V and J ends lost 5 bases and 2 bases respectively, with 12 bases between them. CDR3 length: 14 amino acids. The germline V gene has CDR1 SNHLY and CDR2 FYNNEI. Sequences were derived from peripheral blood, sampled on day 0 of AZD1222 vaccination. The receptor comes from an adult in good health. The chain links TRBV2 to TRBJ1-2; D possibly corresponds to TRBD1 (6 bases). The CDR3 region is CASSSQGTNYGYTF. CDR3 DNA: TGTGCCAGCAGTTCCCAGGGGACAAACTATGGCTACACCTTC.